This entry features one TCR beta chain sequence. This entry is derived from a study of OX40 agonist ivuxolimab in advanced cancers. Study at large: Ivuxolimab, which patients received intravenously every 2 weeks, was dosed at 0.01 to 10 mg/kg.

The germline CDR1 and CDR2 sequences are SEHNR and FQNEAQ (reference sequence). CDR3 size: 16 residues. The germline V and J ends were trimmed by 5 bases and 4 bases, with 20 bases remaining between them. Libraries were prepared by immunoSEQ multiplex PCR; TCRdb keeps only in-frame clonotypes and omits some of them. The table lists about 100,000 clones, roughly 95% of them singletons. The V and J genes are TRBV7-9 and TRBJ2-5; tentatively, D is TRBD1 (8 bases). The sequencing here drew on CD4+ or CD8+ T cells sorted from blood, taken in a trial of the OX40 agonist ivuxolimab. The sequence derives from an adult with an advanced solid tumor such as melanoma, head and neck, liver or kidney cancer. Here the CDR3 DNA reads TGTGCCAGCAGCCTTTTGCGGGGGACAGGTCTAGAGACCCAGTACTTC. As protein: CASSLLRGTGLETQYF.